This TCR beta chain is drawn from a study of Graves' ophthalmopathy and Graves' hyperthyroidism (dated by TCRdb to between 2017 and 2018). Looking at the study overall: Peripheral blood was collected at initial diagnosis, before any treatment. To tell Graves' ophthalmopathy apart from Graves' hyperthyroidism, and to predict which patients would progress to ophthalmopathy, the study relied on TCR beta repertoire signatures. In total, 135 blood samples were TCR-sequenced: approximately 42 ophthalmopathy, over 70 hyperthyroidism and roughly 17 hyperthyroidism-to-ophthalmopathy patients. To explore V-J signatures that separate ophthalmopathy from hyperthyroidism, a discovery set of more than 95 patients was enrolled, consisting of 43 with ophthalmopathy and about 60 with stable hyperthyroidism. An independent validation cohort comprised 18 hyperthyroidism patients and 15 to 17 patients who later progressed from hyperthyroidism to ophthalmopathy. T-cell repertoires of thyroid tissue and blood were compared in six hyperthyroidism patients. Once sampling was done, hyperthyroidism patients were given methimazole at a starting dose of 30 mg daily, while ophthalmopathy patients were given high-dose intravenous methylprednisolone. For training and testing, the approximately 92 patients in the discovery cohort were randomly divided in a 7:3 ratio.

Stable hyperthyroidism was defined as no progression to ophthalmopathy within 18 months of follow-up. Hyperthyroidism patients were newly diagnosed, were aged 18 to 65 years, and had a disease duration under 2 months. Patients were excluded if they had other autoimmune diseases, uncontrolled infections, pregnancy or lactation. Diagnosis was based on clinical symptoms, serum thyroxine, TRAb, thyroid ultrasound and orbital computed tomography. Ficoll-Paque density gradient centrifugation was used to isolate PBMCs from 8 to 10 ml of fresh peripheral blood. Total RNA was extracted using Trizol reagent, and RNA quality was checked on an Agilent 2100 Bioanalyzer. For repertoire sequencing, the TCR beta CDR3 regions were amplified from RNA transcripts. The first round of RT-PCR was done with HTBI primers and the Qiagen OneStep RT-PCR kit, and was followed by a second round of multiplex PCR, then size selection and purification. Sequencing of the libraries was carried out on an Illumina HiSeq2000 in paired-end mode with 100 bp reads. In the original analysis: SOAPnuke was used to process the reads, throwing out any read that had adapters, had uncalled bases, had a mean Phred below 15, or lacked an exact constant-primer or identifier match. High-quality paired reads were merged with COPE v1.2.5. Clonotypes were defined as unique nucleotide sequences and were aligned to IMGT TRB V, D and J references using MiTCR v1.1. Only V-J combinations with frequency above 0.0001 were analysed, covering approximately 99% of repertoires. A TCR clonal expansion and chaos score per V-J combination was defined as the ratio of F50 clonal expansion to chaos observed in the TCRdist matrix. Features were reduced by Welch's t-statistics and random forest to around 14 V-J combinations, which fed a naive Bayes classifier. Thyroid-blood repertoire similarity was quantified with the Morisita-Horn index. TCRdb reran the public reads through fastp at Q25 and MiXCR, keeping productive beta chains. One record per CDR3 amino acid sequence lists the most common genes and DNA. The V and J calls here are based on TCRdb, not the publication. A total of about 390,000 distinct CDR3 sequences appear in this sample, just over 15% of them only once. Around 6.6% of the sample is in the top ten clones.

Taken from cysteine to phenylalanine, the CDR3 has 14 residues. Only the CDR3 portion is preserved as DNA: 42 bases, with reading frame beginning at the first base. The junction shows trimming of 0 bases on V and 8 bases on J, plus 13 bases between the germline ends. CDR1 SGHAT and CDR2 FQNNGV were looked up in the germline V gene. Broader findings and caveats from the paper: In validation, the model predicted ophthalmopathy progression with about 64% sensitivity and around 72% specificity; roughly 11 predicted patients were CT-confirmed with GO in a median of approximately 6.5 months. Most expanded thyroid clonotypes with a frequency above 0.001 also appeared in blood, which suggests that blood repertoires may reflect the immune response in the thyroid. No statistical method was used to set the sample size in advance, and the investigators knew which group each participant was assigned to. Ophthalmopathy was separated from stable hyperthyroidism by the 13-signature model with about 90% sensitivity and 81% to 83% specificity in cross-validation and with 80%/75% in the test set.

This clonotype was recorded at least ten times. The antigen this receptor binds is unknown. Base qualities are not provided; no much larger clone lies one nucleotide away. Sequences were obtained from peripheral blood. Recombination linked TRBV11-2 to TRBJ1-2; no D gene is confidently identified. The receptor's source is a woman aged 18 to 35 with stable Graves' hyperthyroidism. Donor details come from another sample of the same person, matched by shared clones. The nucleotides are TGTGCCAGCAGCTTAGATGCCCATGGGCCAGGCTACACCTTC. This encodes CASSLDAHGPGYTF.